A single sample is the source of the 30 T cell receptor beta chains below, sequenced in a study of blood T cell repertoires in COVID-19. Libraries were prepared by immunoSEQ multiplex PCR; TCRdb keeps only in-frame clonotypes and omits some of them. Found here are some 290,000 clones, more than 75% of them singletons; the top ten hold over 2%. Sequencing used PBMCs or T cells enriched from blood (not recorded which). The receptors here all came from a woman between 35 and 50 years old with acute COVID-19.

CDR3: CASNIPGQNYVNTEAFF. The CDR3 DNA is TGTGCCAGCAACATACCGGGACAGAACTACGTTAACACTGAAGCTTTCTTT. This chain uses TRBV5-8 with TRBJ1-1; 7 positions agree with TRBD1. Germline CDR1 and CDR2: SGHTS and YDEGEE. The CDR3 loop spans 17 amino acids. V dropped 6 bases and J dropped 2; count of bases not matched to a gene: 16.

The chain uses TRBV4-1 and TRBJ2-7; 8 nucleotides line up with TRBD1. Per germline, CDR1 MGHRA and CDR2 YSYEKL. The CDR3 runs to 13 residues. V shed 4 bases, J shed 4 bases, and the junction held 3 bases outside the gene matches. CDR3 loop: CASSPDRAYEQYF. CDR3 sequence (DNA): TGCGCCAGCAGCCCGGACAGGGCGTACGAGCAGTACTTC.

J is TRBJ2-2 and V is TRBV24-1; 7 bases match TRBD1. Germline V CDR1 and CDR2: KGHDR, SFDVKD. Trimming removed 4 bases from V and 3 bases from J; junction bases left unmatched: 7. The CDR3 totals 16 residues. CDR3: CATSDPTQGDTGELFF. CDR3 DNA: TGTGCCACCAGTGACCCTACTCAGGGGGACACCGGGGAGCTGTTTTTT.

The V and J genes are TRBV24-1 and TRBJ2-1, with 10 positions matching TRBD2. V dropped 0 bases and J dropped 6; count of bases not matched to a gene: 4. Germline V gives CDR1 KGHDR, CDR2 SFDVKD. The CDR3 runs 16 residues. The CDR3 loop reads CATSDLGLAGANEQFF. The CDR3 nucleotides are TGTGCCACCAGTGATTTGGGCCTAGCGGGGGCCAATGAGCAGTTCTTC.

The rearrangement uses TRBV15 and TRBJ1-4; 8 nucleotides align to TRBD1. Trimming removed 6 bases from V and 7 bases from J; junction bases left unmatched: 1. The CDR3 spans 12 residues. CDR1 is LNHNV, CDR2 YYDKDF, per germline (reference sequence). The CDR3 is CATRDRAEKLFF. As DNA, the CDR3 is TGTGCCACCAGGGACAGGGCTGAAAAACTGTTTTTT.

This clone was seen a single time. V and J are TRBV2 and TRBJ1-1; D might be TRBD1 (6 bases). The length of the CDR3 is 11 residues. From germline, CDR1 is SNHLY and CDR2 FYNNEI. V was pared by 5 bases and J by 8 bases, with 9 bases between. In DNA, the CDR3 is TGTGCCAGCAGTAACACAGGGGAAGCTTTCTTT. Its protein is CASSNTGEAFF.

J is TRBJ1-5 and V is TRBV6-5; D is possibly TRBD1 (6 bases). This CDR3 region has 13 residues. The germline V gene encodes CDR1 MNHEY and CDR2 SVGAGI. Trimming pared 7 bases from V and 11 bases from J, leaving 18 bases between. The CDR3: CASTRTGQVAQHF. CDR3 nucleotides: TGTGCCAGCACCCGCACAGGGCAAGTGGCCCAGCATTTT.

The J gene is TRBJ1-5, the V gene TRBV20-1; TRBD1 matches 12 bases. The ends lost 3 bases at V and 4 bases at J; junction bases unmatched: 4. Germline CDR1 and CDR2: DFQATT and SNEGSKA (reference sequence). The CDR3 consists of 15 residues. The DNA of the CDR3 is TGCAGTGCTAGTTTGGGACAGGGGGCGAATCAGCCCCAGCATTTT. It is translated as CSASLGQGANQPQHF.

V is TRBV5-4 and J is TRBJ2-7; TRBD2 matches 9 bases. The J segment lost 4 bases and the V segment lost 4 bases, leaving 9 bases of the junction unmatched. This CDR3 comprises 15 residues. CDR1 and CDR2 (germline): SGHNT, YYREEE (reference sequence). Here the CDR3 reads CASSRRLAGDYEQYF. The CDR3 nucleotides are TGTGCCAGCAGCCGGAGGTTAGCGGGGGATTACGAGCAGTACTTC.

The chain joins TRBV3-1 (or the pseudogene TRBV3-2) to TRBJ1-2; TRBD1 is a possible D gene (6 bases). Looked up from germline, CDR1 is LGHDT and CDR2 is YNNKEL (reference sequence). V was trimmed by 7 bases and J by 4 bases, leaving 13 bases between them. The CDR3 loop spans 13 amino acids. CDR3 DNA sequence: TGTGCCAGCACCAAACAGGGTATCTATGGCTACACCTTC. Residues: CASTKQGIYGYTF.

V usage is TRBV6-6 and J usage is TRBJ1-3, with 8 positions matching TRBD1. The CDR3 has 14 amino acids. V lost 7 bases to trimming and J lost 2 bases; unmatched junction nucleotides: 4. Germline V lookup: CDR1 MNHNY, CDR2 SVGAGI (reference sequence). DNA for the CDR3: TGTGCCAGCATCACGGACAGGGCTGGAAACACCATATATTTT. Amino acid sequence: CASITDRAGNTIYF.

V and J are TRBV5-4 and TRBJ2-2, with 12 bases lining up with TRBD2. Germline V gene data show CDR1 as SGHNT and CDR2 as YYREEE (reference sequence). The CDR3 loop spans 15 amino acids. With V trimmed by 4 bases and J by 5 bases, 3 bases remained unmatched. CDR3 residues: CASSPGTSGTGELFF. The CDR3 DNA follows: TGTGCCAGCAGCCCCGGGACTAGCGGGACCGGGGAGCTGTTTTTT. The full variable domain, with the rest looked up from reference TRBV5-4 and TRBJ2-2, is ETGVTQSPTHLIKTRGQQVTLRCSSQSGHNTVSWYQQALGQGPQFIFQYYREEENGRGNFPPRFSGLQFPNYSSELNVNALELDDSALYLCASSPGTSGTGELFFGEGSRLTVL.

The V gene is TRBV7-8, the J gene TRBJ1-2; D is undetermined. V shed 2 bases and J shed 6 bases, with 10 bases lying between them. Germline assignment: CDR1 SGHVS and CDR2 FQNEAQ. The CDR3 extends over 13 amino acids. The CDR3 sequence is CASSLWFGDGYTF. The DNA of the CDR3 is TGTGCCAGCAGCTTATGGTTCGGGGATGGCTACACCTTC.

The chain joins TRBV7-9 to TRBJ1-4, with D maybe TRBD1 (5 bases). CDR3 length: 15 amino acids. Germline V CDR1 and CDR2: SEHNR, FQNEAQ (reference sequence). The V end lost 3 bases, the J end lost 3 bases, and 11 bases lay between the germline ends. CDR3 sequence reads: CASSFVAGSNEKLFF. The CDR3 nucleotides read TGTGCCAGCAGCTTTGTTGCAGGGTCTAATGAAAAACTGTTTTTT.

The chain joins TRBV29-1 to TRBJ2-1; 7 nucleotides agree with TRBD1. Germline V gene data show CDR1 as SQVTM and CDR2 as ANQGSEA. The CDR3 contains 14 residues. V was pared by 4 bases and J by 1 base, with 4 bases of the junction left unmatched. DNA of the CDR3: TGCAGCGTTGGTCGGGACAGATCCTACAATGAGCAGTTCTTC. This gives the protein CSVGRDRSYNEQFF.

The chain carries TRBV5-6 and TRBJ2-2; TRBD2 matches at 7 bases. J was trimmed by 8 bases and V by 1 base; bases with no gene match: 11. Per germline, CDR1 SGHDT and CDR2 YYEEEE. This CDR3 has 16 residues. Written as DNA, the CDR3 is TGTGCCAGCAGCTTGATGGCGGGAGAGGGTTTGGGGGAGCTGTTTTTT. It is translated as CASSLMAGEGLGELFF.

The chain is built from TRBV5-4 and TRBJ1-1; weak D call: TRBD1 (6 bases). V lost 4 bases and J lost 2, with 9 bases in between. Per the germline V gene, CDR1 is SGHNT and CDR2 is YYREEE (reference sequence). There are 13 residues in the CDR3. The CDR3 loop is CASSKDRNTEAFF. The CDR3 DNA is TGTGCCAGCAGCAAGGACAGAAACACTGAAGCTTTCTTT.

This chain links TRBV27 with TRBJ2-2, with a possible D match to TRBD1 (6 bases). The CDR3 covers 16 residues. Germline CDR1 MNHEY, CDR2 SMNVEV (reference sequence). The V end was cut by 5 bases, the J end by 1 base, with 14 bases between. The CDR3 DNA is TGTGCCAGCAGTGAAAAACCGACAGGGAACACCGGGGAGCTGTTTTTT. Amino acid sequence: CASSEKPTGNTGELFF.

The rearrangement uses TRBV4-1 and TRBJ2-7; TRBD1 agrees at 7 bases. Germline CDR1 reads MGHRA; CDR2 reads YSYEKL. The ends lost 4 bases at V and 0 bases at J; junction bases unmatched: 21. CDR3 size: 20 residues. The chain's CDR3 is CASSPQASETGLPTSYEQYF. The CDR3 DNA is TGCGCCAGCAGCCCCCAGGCCTCCGAGACAGGGTTACCAACCTCCTACGAGCAGTACTTC.

This clone has a handful of counts. This CDR3 is CASSPNRGGQYF. In DNA form, the CDR3 reads TGTGCCAGCAGCCCCAACAGGGGAGGGCAGTACTTC. V usage is TRBV7-2 and J usage is TRBJ2-7, with D perhaps matching TRBD1 (7 bases). V was cut by 5 bases and J by 9 bases, with 14 bases left in between. Germline loops: CDR1 SGHTA, CDR2 FQGNSA. The CDR3 spans 12 residues.

The V gene is TRBV19, the J gene TRBJ2-2, with D unresolved. V lost 3 bases and J lost 3, with 8 bases in between. The CDR3 consists of 14 residues. Per the germline V gene, CDR1 is LNHDA and CDR2 is SQIVND (reference sequence). This CDR3 is CASSIGGYTGELFF. Here the CDR3 DNA reads TGTGCCAGTAGTATTGGCGGATACACCGGGGAGCTGTTTTTT.

This chain links TRBV15 with TRBJ1-3; D is undetermined. The V and J ends lost 1 base and 1 base respectively, with 8 bases between them. This CDR3 region has 15 residues. Germline CDR1 and CDR2: LNHNV and YYDKDF (reference sequence). CDR3 loop: CATSRGGNSGNTIYF. The CDR3 region has the DNA TGTGCCACCAGCAGAGGAGGTAATTCTGGAAACACCATATATTTT.

The genes are TRBV4-2 and TRBJ2-1; D is unclear. Germline V gives CDR1 LGHNA, CDR2 YNFKEQ. The V end lost 0 bases, the J end lost 4 bases, and 7 bases lay between the germline ends. This CDR3 has 14 residues. DNA of the CDR3: TGTGCCAGCAGCCAAGAGGGCAGATACAATGAGCAGTTCTTC. Translation gives CASSQEGRYNEQFF.

The CDR3 here is CASITSRVRDSPLHF. CDR3 DNA sequence: TGTGCCAGCATTACTTCCAGGGTTAGGGATTCACCCCTCCACTTT. The rearrangement joins TRBV6-5 to TRBJ1-6; possibly TRBD1 for D (5 bases). CDR3 size: 15 residues. Per germline, CDR1 MNHEY and CDR2 SVGAGI. Trimming took 7 bases from V and 8 from J, leaving 18 bases between them.

The V call is TRBV10-3, the J call TRBJ2-5, with D perhaps TRBD2 (6 bases). The CDR3 is made up of 17 amino acids. Germline V gene lookup returns CDR1 ENHRY and CDR2 SYGVKD. With 3 bases removed from V and 1 base from J, the gap between germline ends came to 18 bases. Here the CDR3 DNA reads TGTGCCATCAGTGAATTGATTCCAGCCGGGGGCCAAGAGACCCAGTACTTC. Its translation is CAISELIPAGGQETQYF.

The chain couples TRBV28 to TRBJ1-5; no clear D gene. Deletions cut 3 bases from V and 3 bases from J, with 6 bases between. Germline V gene data show CDR1 as MDHEN and CDR2 as SYDVKM. The CDR3 length is 13 residues. DNA of the CDR3: TGTGCCAGCAGTTTGGCCCACAATCAGCCCCAGCATTTT. Translated: CASSLAHNQPQHF.

J is TRBJ1-2 and V is TRBV16; unclear D gene. The V end was cut by 0 bases, the J end by 5 bases, with 7 bases between. This CDR3 has 13 residues. In germline, CDR1 is KGHSY, CDR2 FQNENV. CDR3 coding DNA: TGTGCCAGCAGCCAATCGAGAACGTATGGCTACACCTTC. Protein product: CASSQSRTYGYTF.

J is TRBJ2-7 and V is TRBV6-5; 9 nucleotides agree with TRBD1. Germline V gives CDR1 MNHEY, CDR2 SVGAGI. This CDR3 spans 13 amino acids. The J segment lost 5 bases and the V segment lost 6 bases, leaving 5 bases of the junction unmatched. This chain's CDR3 is CASSRGQGHEQYF. The CDR3 DNA is TGTGCCAGCAGCCGGGGACAGGGCCACGAGCAGTACTTC.

The V gene is TRBV14, the J gene TRBJ2-7, with 7 positions matching TRBD1. Trimming cost V 4 bases and J 5 bases; bases outside gene matches: 11. Germline-derived CDR1 and CDR2 are SGHDN and FVKESK. The CDR3 spans 15 residues. CDR3 loop: CASSRTPGGRDEQYF. The CDR3 nucleotides are TGTGCCAGCAGCCGGACTCCAGGGGGTCGGGACGAGCAGTACTTC.

A note on this clone: This specimen includes other DNA sequences encoding the same CDR3. V and J are TRBV29-1 and TRBJ2-6; D call uncertain. Germline CDR1 reads SQVTM; CDR2 reads ANQGSEA. Trimming shortened V by 4 bases and J by 0 bases, and 4 bases separated the two germline ends. The CDR3 totals 13 residues. The CDR3 bases are TGCAGCGTTGGGCTCTCTGGGGCCAACGTCCTGACTTTC. Translating gives CSVGLSGANVLTF.